The 29 T cell receptor beta chains presented below share a single source sample, sequenced in a study of blood T cell repertoires in COVID-19. Produced via immunoSEQ multiplex PCR; TCRdb's table is partial and in-frame only. The sample yields just over 150,000 clones, approximately 84% seen once. Sequences were obtained from peripheral blood. The receptors were gathered from a woman of 80 years or more with acute or convalescent COVID-19.

The chain is built from TRBV12-3 or TRBV12-4 and TRBJ2-1; TRBD2 agrees at 9 bases. The CDR3 extends over 12 amino acids. Trimming at V came to 3 bases and at J to 13 bases, leaving 4 bases not matched to a gene. CDR3 in DNA: TGTGCCAGCAGTTTGACTAGCGGAACTCAGTTCTTC. This gives the protein CASSLTSGTQFF.

This clone appeared a single time. The rearrangement uses TRBV3-1 (or the pseudogene TRBV3-2) and TRBJ1-2, with D perhaps matching TRBD1 (6 bases). V was pared by 2 bases and J by 2 bases, with 12 bases between. Germline-derived CDR1 and CDR2 are LGHDT and YNNKEL (reference sequence). The CDR3 is 15 residues long. The CDR3 reads CASSQRDTRNYGYTF. CDR3 coding DNA: TGTGCCAGCAGCCAACGGGACACCCGAAACTATGGCTACACCTTC.

This clone has just a few counts. The V gene is TRBV5-4, the J gene TRBJ2-7, with 8 positions matching TRBD1. This CDR3 is built from 20 residues. J was trimmed by 2 bases and V by 6 bases; bases with no gene match: 25. Germline V CDR1 and CDR2: SGHNT, YYREEE (reference sequence). CDR3 sequence reads: CASNPRAADKGQGSPYEQYF. The CDR3 nucleotides are TGTGCCAGCAACCCCCGGGCGGCCGACAAAGGACAGGGCAGTCCCTACGAGCAGTACTTC.

The V gene is TRBV27, the J gene TRBJ2-7; 8 bases are shared with TRBD2. V was clipped by 6 bases and J by 0 bases; unmatched bases: 10. Germline V gene sequence: CDR1 MNHEY, CDR2 SMNVEV (reference sequence). The CDR3 is 16 residues long. The CDR3 DNA sequence: TGTGCCAGCAGCCGAACTGGGCGGGAGGTCTCCTACGAGCAGTACTTC. Its protein is CASSRTGREVSYEQYF.

The chain employs TRBV3-1 (or the pseudogene TRBV3-2) and TRBJ2-3, with TRBD1 as a possible D gene (5 bases). V lost 5 bases, J lost 4 bases, and 22 bases lay in between. CDR1 and CDR2 from the germline V gene are LGHDT and YNNKEL (reference sequence). The CDR3 is 17 residues long. The CDR3 bases are TGTGCCAGCAGCTATCAAGTAAAGGGGCCAGTAGCAGATACGCAGTATTTT. Protein sequence: CASSYQVKGPVADTQYF.

The rearrangement uses TRBV9 and TRBJ2-1, with 10 bases fitting TRBD1. The CDR3 runs 15 residues. The germline CDR1 and CDR2 sequences are SGDLS and YYNGEE. V lost 2 bases to trimming and J lost 6 bases; unmatched junction nucleotides: 5. The CDR3 sequence: CASSVRDRGGNEQFF. DNA of the CDR3: TGTGCCAGCAGCGTCCGGGACAGGGGTGGCAATGAGCAGTTCTTC.

The J gene is TRBJ2-7, the V gene TRBV18; 11 bases are shared with TRBD1. The trim removed 8 bases at V and 4 bases at J, leaving 10 bases unmatched. Looked up from germline, CDR1 is KGHSH and CDR2 is LQKENI. This CDR3 comprises 15 residues. The CDR3: CASHSPGQGGYEQYF. In DNA form, the CDR3 reads TGTGCCAGCCACAGCCCGGGACAGGGGGGATACGAGCAGTACTTC.

This chain links TRBV18 with TRBJ1-1, with 10 positions matching TRBD1. This CDR3 is 14 amino acids long. Germline V gene lookup returns CDR1 KGHSH and CDR2 LQKENI. The trim removed 3 bases at V and 3 bases at J, leaving 1 base unmatched. The CDR3 protein is CASSPGTGDTEAFF. DNA of the CDR3: TGTGCCAGCTCACCCGGGACAGGGGACACTGAAGCTTTCTTT.

A few counts support this clone. J is TRBJ1-5 and V is TRBV12-5; D unclear. Germline-derived CDR1 and CDR2 are LGHNT and FRNRAP. V lost 1 base and J 6 bases, leaving 10 bases between the germline ends. The CDR3 totals 14 residues. CDR3 nucleotide sequence: TGTGCTAGTGGTTTGGGAGGGCCCGGTCAGCCCCAGCATTTT. Its protein is CASGLGGPGQPQHF.

CDR3: CASSYSENYEKLFF. For the CDR3, the DNA is TGTGCCAGCAGTTACTCAGAAAACTACGAAAAACTGTTTTTT. This chain connects TRBV6-5 to TRBJ1-4, with D unresolved. V lost 0 bases and J lost 8, with 10 bases in between. The CDR3 loop spans 14 amino acids. The germline V gene encodes CDR1 MNHEY and CDR2 SVGAGI.

The chain joins TRBV6-5 to TRBJ2-2; 10 positions agree with TRBD2. J lost 2 bases, V lost 5 bases, and 2 bases had no gene match. The CDR3 is 15 residues long. CDR1 and CDR2 (germline): MNHEY, SVGAGI. The CDR3 here is CASSLAGANTGELFF. In DNA form, the CDR3 reads TGTGCCAGCAGTCTAGCGGGGGCAAACACCGGGGAGCTGTTTTTT.

The CDR3 bases are TGCAGCGTCGGATATTGGCAGGGGGCGGAAGGTTATGGCTACACCTTC. Its translation is CSVGYWQGAEGYGYTF. The chain recombines TRBV29-1 with TRBJ1-2, with 8 bases that match TRBD1. J gave up 5 bases and V 6 bases, and 17 bases lay outside the gene matches. Germline values: CDR1 SQVTM, CDR2 ANQGSEA. The CDR3 loop spans 16 amino acids.

The rearrangement joins TRBV6-6 to TRBJ1-1; D is perhaps TRBD1 (6 bases). Germline loops: CDR1 MNHNY, CDR2 SVGAGI (reference sequence). Trimming cost V 5 bases and J 1 base, with 8 bases left between them. The CDR3 spans 13 residues. The CDR3 protein is CASSTGKNTEAFF. The CDR3, as DNA: TGTGCCAGCAGTACAGGGAAGAACACTGAAGCTTTCTTT.

In this sample, this clone turned up a few times. This chain links TRBV5-4 with TRBJ1-4; the match to TRBD1 covers 9 bases. Germline CDR1 and CDR2: SGHNT and YYREEE (reference sequence). The length of the CDR3 is 14 residues. The J segment lost 8 bases and the V segment lost 6 bases, leaving 8 bases of the junction unmatched. The DNA of the CDR3 is TGTGCCAGCAACCAACAGGGGGCCGGGGAAAAACTGTTTTTT. Translation: CASNQQGAGEKLFF.

The chain is built from TRBV13 and TRBJ2-7, with 7 bases that match TRBD2. CDR1 is PRHDT, CDR2 FYEKMQ, per germline (reference sequence). The CDR3 has 17 amino acids. Losses at the gene ends were 4 bases for V and 0 bases for J; bases not matched to a gene: 12. The CDR3 reads CASSSFQSGARSYEQYF. The DNA of the CDR3 is TGTGCCAGCAGCTCTTTCCAAAGCGGGGCTCGCTCCTACGAGCAGTACTTC. Combining the CDR3 with reference TRBV13 and TRBJ2-7 gives the whole variable domain AAGVIQSPRHLIKEKRETATLKCYPIPRHDTVYWYQQGPGQDPQFLISFYEKMQSDKGSIPDRFSAQQFSDYHSELNMSSLELGDSALYFCASSSFQSGARSYEQYFGPGTRLTVT.

The V call is TRBV11-2, the J call TRBJ2-1; unclear D gene. CDR3 size: 14 residues. From germline, CDR1 is SGHAT and CDR2 FQNNGV. Trimming removed 0 bases at V and 2 bases at J, with 5 bases between. The CDR3 loop is CASSLEQTYNEQFF. The CDR3 nucleotides are TGTGCCAGCAGCTTAGAACAGACCTACAATGAGCAGTTCTTC.

The chain couples TRBV6-2 or TRBV6-3 to TRBJ2-4, with TRBD1 matching over 10 bases. The CDR3 extends over 18 amino acids. Germline assignment: CDR1 MNHEY and CDR2 SVGEGT. The V gene end was trimmed by 4 bases and the J gene end by 0 bases; junction bases not matched to a gene: 9. The DNA of the CDR3 is TGTGCCAGCAGTTGGGACAGGGGACAAACCCTAGCCAAAAACATTCAGTACTTC. It encodes CASSWDRGQTLAKNIQYF.

The CDR3 sequence is CASSLSTAAGAGMLFF. CDR3 nucleotide sequence: TGTGCCAGCAGTTTATCAACGGCGGCAGGGGCCGGGATGCTGTTTTTT. V and J are TRBV27 and TRBJ2-2; D possibly corresponds to TRBD1 (6 bases). Germline loops: CDR1 MNHEY, CDR2 SMNVEV (reference sequence). The CDR3 totals 16 residues. With 0 bases removed from V and 13 bases from J, the gap between germline ends came to 21 bases.

The chain recombines TRBV20-1 with TRBJ2-5; no clear D. Germline V gives CDR1 DFQATT, CDR2 SNEGSKA (reference sequence). V lost 0 bases and J lost 5, with 4 bases in between. There are 11 residues in the CDR3. The CDR3 is CSARDQETQYF. DNA of the CDR3: TGCAGTGCTAGAGATCAGGAGACCCAGTACTTC.

For the CDR3, the DNA is TGTGCCAGCAGTGCGACAGGTTTCGACTATGGCTACACCTTC. Amino acid sequence: CASSATGFDYGYTF. This chain links TRBV2 with TRBJ1-2, with D possibly being TRBD1 (6 bases). The CDR3 consists of 14 residues. Trimming took 4 bases from V and 3 from J, leaving 12 bases between them. CDR1 is SNHLY and CDR2 is FYNNEI in the germline V gene. Filled out from reference TRBV2 and TRBJ1-2, the complete variable domain reads EPEVTQTPSHQVTQMGQEVILRCVPISNHLYFYWYRQILGQKVEFLVSFYNNEISEKSEIFDDQFSVERPDGSNFTLKIRSTKLEDSAMYFCASSATGFDYGYTFGSGTRLTVV.

The chain couples TRBV2 to TRBJ1-2; weak D call: TRBD1 (6 bases). The length of the CDR3 is 14 residues. V lost 8 bases, J lost 7 bases, and 20 bases lay in between. Germline values: CDR1 SNHLY, CDR2 FYNNEI. The DNA for the CDR3 is TGTGCCAGCTGGTACGGGCAGGACAGTGTTGGCTACACCTTC. It codes for CASWYGQDSVGYTF. Together with reference TRBV2 and TRBJ1-2, the CDR3 gives the full variable domain: EPEVTQTPSHQVTQMGQEVILRCVPISNHLYFYWYRQILGQKVEFLVSFYNNEISEKSEIFDDQFSVERPDGSNFTLKIRSTKLEDSAMYFCASWYGQDSVGYTFGSGTRLTVV.

The V and J genes are TRBV5-1 and TRBJ1-3; no reliable D call. With 0 bases removed from V and 4 bases from J, the gap between germline ends came to 14 bases. Germline lookup yields CDR1 SGHRS and CDR2 YFSETQ. The CDR3 totals 16 residues. The CDR3 is CASSLGLSGIGNTIYF. The CDR3 DNA sequence: TGCGCCAGCAGCTTGGGGCTTAGCGGAATAGGAAACACCATATATTTT.

The chain couples TRBV6-1 to TRBJ1-1, with a possible D match to TRBD1 (6 bases). The CDR3 has 13 residues. Germline V CDR1 and CDR2: MNHNS, SASEGT. Trimming cost V 1 base and J 9 bases, with 12 bases left between them. The CDR3: CASSEVDRQKAFF. The CDR3 DNA reads as TGTGCCAGCAGTGAAGTAGACAGGCAAAAAGCTTTCTTT.

The chain couples TRBV27 to TRBJ2-3; D might be TRBD1 (6 bases). Per germline, CDR1 MNHEY and CDR2 SMNVEV (reference sequence). The CDR3 loop spans 15 amino acids. Trimming left V 6 bases short and J 4 bases short, with 17 bases between. This CDR3 reads CASRSLGAAPDTQYF. The CDR3, as DNA: TGTGCCAGCAGATCGTTGGGGGCTGCGCCAGATACGCAGTATTTT.

The chain couples TRBV18 to TRBJ2-4, with TRBD1 matching 9 bases. Germline CDR1 reads KGHSH; CDR2 reads LQKENI. The length of the CDR3 is 14 residues. V shed 5 bases and J 5 bases; nucleotides not matched to a gene: 4. CDR3 loop: CASSETGGENIQYF. The DNA of the CDR3 is TGTGCCAGCTCAGAGACAGGGGGTGAAAACATTCAGTACTTC.

V usage is TRBV19 and J usage is TRBJ2-5, with TRBD2 as a possible D gene (6 bases). CDR1 and CDR2 from the germline V gene are LNHDA and SQIVND (reference sequence). V was clipped by 7 bases and J by 4 bases, with 22 bases between them. This CDR3 comprises 16 residues. The CDR3 loop reads CASNDVGGRLIETQYF. CDR3 bases: TGTGCCAGTAACGATGTTGGAGGGAGGTTGATAGAGACCCAGTACTTC.

The rearrangement links TRBV2 to TRBJ2-2; 8 bases match TRBD1. With V trimmed by 5 bases and J by 2 bases, 7 bases remained unmatched. CDR1 is SNHLY and CDR2 is FYNNEI in the germline V gene. The CDR3 has 16 residues. The CDR3 here is CASSPLDRANTGELFF. The CDR3 nucleotides read TGTGCCAGCAGTCCACTGGACAGGGCAAACACCGGGGAGCTGTTTTTT.

V is TRBV25-1 and J is TRBJ2-4, with TRBD1 identical over 9 bases. The CDR3 spans 15 residues. V shed 3 bases and J 8 bases; nucleotides not matched to a gene: 8. Germline CDR1 MGHDK, CDR2 SYGVNS. The CDR3 loop is CASSEPGQGDYIQYF. In DNA, the CDR3 is TGTGCCAGCAGTGAGCCGGGACAGGGTGATTACATTCAGTACTTC.

The chain links TRBV10-3 to TRBJ2-7, with 7 bases lining up with TRBD1. Germline V gives CDR1 ENHRY, CDR2 SYGVKD. This CDR3 contains 13 residues. The V gene end was trimmed by 8 bases and the J gene end by 1 base; junction bases not matched to a gene: 5. CDR3 sequence reads: CAIAGQASYEQYF. The CDR3, as DNA: TGTGCCATCGCCGGACAGGCGTCCTACGAGCAGTACTTC.